Listed here is a single T cell receptor (beta chain). The method was immunoSEQ multiplex PCR; TCRdb's version includes in-frame clones alone and lacks a portion of them. The sample has about 49,000 clones; roughly 79% are singletons. The germline V and J ends were trimmed by 5 bases and 4 bases, with 8 bases remaining between them. In germline, CDR1 is MDHEN, CDR2 SYDVKM. The CDR3 length is 12 residues. This sample is drawn from a study of OX40 agonist ivuxolimab in advanced cancers. Researchers took blood at baseline, on cycle 4 day 1, and on cycle 7 day 1. Specimen: CD4+ or CD8+ T cells sorted from blood, collected in a trial of the OX40 agonist ivuxolimab. The source is an adult with an advanced solid tumor such as melanoma, head and neck, liver or kidney cancer. The chain links TRBV28 to TRBJ1-2; perhaps TRBD1 as D (5 bases). The CDR3 spells CASSPGTYGYTF. CDR3 nucleotides: TGTGCCAGCAGTCCAGGGACCTATGGCTACACCTTC.